This TCR beta chain stems from a study of PD-1 blockade in classical Hodgkin lymphoma. Every one of the patients relapsed after autologous stem cell transplantation (brentuximab vedotin exposure was variable). Using immunoSEQ multiplex PCR, the repertoire was profiled, and TCRdb retains in-frame clones only, with some absent. In the table there are some 38,000 clones, 76% of which are singletons. From germline, CDR1 is MNHEY and CDR2 SVGAGI. Trimming pared 0 bases from V and 2 bases from J, leaving 10 bases between. The CDR3 runs 15 residues. J is TRBJ1-2 and V is TRBV6-5, with unresolved D. The receptor's source is a human donor with classical Hodgkin lymphoma. Sample: peripheral blood mononuclear cells (PBMCs), taken before the second cycle of nivolumab. CDR3 DNA sequence: TGTGCCAGCAGTTACTCGCGGGGATTAAACTATGGCTACACCTTC. Translated: CASSYSRGLNYGYTF.